This TCR beta chain derives from a study of blood T cell repertoires in COVID-19. Measured with immunoSEQ multiplex PCR; TCRdb has only the in-frame clones, and not every one. The top ten clones hold 8.1% of a sample with under 200,000 clones, over 65% of them seen once. The ends were cut back, 4 bases at V and 4 bases at J, with 9 bases in the middle. The V gene's germline CDR1 is KGHDR and CDR2 SFDVKD. The CDR3 sequence is 13 residues long. Sequenced: peripheral blood. V and J are TRBV24-1 and TRBJ1-2; D is perhaps TRBD1 (6 bases). This TCR came from a man in his 60s with acute or convalescent COVID-19. The CDR3 bases are TGTGCCACCAGTGACAGGGGTGGCTATGGCTACACCTTC. It is translated as CATSDRGGYGYTF.